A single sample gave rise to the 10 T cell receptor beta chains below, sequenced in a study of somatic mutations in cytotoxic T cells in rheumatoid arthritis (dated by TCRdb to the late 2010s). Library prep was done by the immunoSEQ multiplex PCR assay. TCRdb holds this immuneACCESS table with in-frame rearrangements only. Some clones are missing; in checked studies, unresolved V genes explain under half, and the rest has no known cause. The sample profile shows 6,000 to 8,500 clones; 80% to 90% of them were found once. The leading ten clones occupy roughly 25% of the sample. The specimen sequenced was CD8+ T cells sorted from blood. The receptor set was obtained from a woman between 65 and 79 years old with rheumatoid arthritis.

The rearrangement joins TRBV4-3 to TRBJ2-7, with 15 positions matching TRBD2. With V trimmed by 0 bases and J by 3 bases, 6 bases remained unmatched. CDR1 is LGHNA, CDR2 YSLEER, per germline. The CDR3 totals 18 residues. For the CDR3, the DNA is TGCGCCAGCAGCCAAGAACTCCGGACTAGCGGGGGGGGCTACGAGCAGTACTTC. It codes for CASSQELRTSGGGYEQYF.

In nucleotides, the CDR3 is TGTGCCAGCAGCCCGGGAAGGAACACTGAAGCTTTCTTT. It is translated as CASSPGRNTEAFF. The rearrangement uses TRBV9 and TRBJ1-1; no reliable D call. This CDR3 has 13 amino acids. Germline V gene data show CDR1 as SGDLS and CDR2 as YYNGEE. V lost 4 bases and J lost 1, with 8 bases in between.

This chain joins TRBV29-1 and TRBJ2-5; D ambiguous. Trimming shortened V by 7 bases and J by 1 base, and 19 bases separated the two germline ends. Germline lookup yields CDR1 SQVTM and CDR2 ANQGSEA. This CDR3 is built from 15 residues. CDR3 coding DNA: TGCAGCGCCCTACAGCCAACAAGGTTCCAAGAGACCCAGTACTTC. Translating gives CSALQPTRFQETQYF.

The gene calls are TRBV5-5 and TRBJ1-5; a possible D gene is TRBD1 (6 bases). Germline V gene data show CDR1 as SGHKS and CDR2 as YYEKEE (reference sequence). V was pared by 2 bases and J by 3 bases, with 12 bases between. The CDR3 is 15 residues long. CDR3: CASSFRGANNQPQHF. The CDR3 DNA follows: TGTGCCAGCAGCTTTCGGGGGGCAAACAATCAGCCCCAGCATTTT.

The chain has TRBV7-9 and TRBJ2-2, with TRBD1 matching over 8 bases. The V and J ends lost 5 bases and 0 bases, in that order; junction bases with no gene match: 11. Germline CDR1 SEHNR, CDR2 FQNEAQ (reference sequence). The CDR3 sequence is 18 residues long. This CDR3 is CASSSRGAGGSNTGELFF. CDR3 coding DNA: TGTGCCAGCAGCAGCCGGGGCGCAGGGGGCTCGAACACCGGGGAGCTGTTTTTT.

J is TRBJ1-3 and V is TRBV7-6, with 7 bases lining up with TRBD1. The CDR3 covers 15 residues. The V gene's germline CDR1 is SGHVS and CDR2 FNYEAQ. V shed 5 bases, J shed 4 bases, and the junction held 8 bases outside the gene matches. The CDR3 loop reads CASSRDRVKGNTIYF. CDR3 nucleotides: TGTGCCAGCAGCAGAGACAGGGTTAAGGGAAACACCATATATTTT.

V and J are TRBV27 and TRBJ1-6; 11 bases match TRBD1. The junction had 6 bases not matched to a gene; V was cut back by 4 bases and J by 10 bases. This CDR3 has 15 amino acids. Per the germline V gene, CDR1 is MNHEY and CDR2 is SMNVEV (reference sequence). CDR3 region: CASSSGTGGRSPLHF. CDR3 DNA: TGTGCCAGCAGTTCCGGGACAGGGGGTCGATCACCCCTCCACTTT.

This CDR3 is CASSPGQTNEKLFF. CDR3 sequence (DNA): TGTGCCAGCAGTCCGGGACAGACTAATGAAAAACTGTTTTTT. The V and J genes are TRBV27 and TRBJ1-4, with TRBD1 identical over 7 bases. The J segment lost 2 bases and the V segment lost 5 bases, leaving 2 bases of the junction unmatched. The V gene's germline CDR1 is MNHEY and CDR2 SMNVEV (reference sequence). The CDR3 totals 14 residues.

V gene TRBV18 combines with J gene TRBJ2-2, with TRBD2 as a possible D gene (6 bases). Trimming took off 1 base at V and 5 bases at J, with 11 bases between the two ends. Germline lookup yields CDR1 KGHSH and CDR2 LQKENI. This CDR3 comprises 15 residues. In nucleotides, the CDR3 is TGTGCCAGCTCACCACGTCAACGGGGGACCGGGGAGCTGTTTTTT. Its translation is CASSPRQRGTGELFF.

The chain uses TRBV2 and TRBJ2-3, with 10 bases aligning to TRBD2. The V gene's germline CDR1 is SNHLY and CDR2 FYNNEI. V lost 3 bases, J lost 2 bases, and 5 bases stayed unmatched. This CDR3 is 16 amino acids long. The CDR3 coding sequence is TGTGCCAGCAGTGATACTAGCGGGATTCCCACAGATACGCAGTATTTT. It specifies CASSDTSGIPTDTQYF.